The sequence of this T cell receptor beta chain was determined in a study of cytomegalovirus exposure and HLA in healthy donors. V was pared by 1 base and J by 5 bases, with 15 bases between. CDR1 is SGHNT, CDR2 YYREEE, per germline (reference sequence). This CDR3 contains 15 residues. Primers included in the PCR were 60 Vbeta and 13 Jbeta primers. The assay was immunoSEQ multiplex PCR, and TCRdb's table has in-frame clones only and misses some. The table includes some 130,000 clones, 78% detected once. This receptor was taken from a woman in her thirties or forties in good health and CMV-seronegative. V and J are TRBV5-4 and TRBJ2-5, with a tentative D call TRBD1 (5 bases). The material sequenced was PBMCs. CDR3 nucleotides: TGTGCCAGCAGCTTGCAGGGTGGAAGCTTGGAGACCCAGTACTTC. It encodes CASSLQGGSLETQYF.